The 20 T cell receptor beta chains listed next were all sequenced from one sample in a study of graft-versus-host responses after intestinal transplantation. Using immunoSEQ multiplex PCR, the repertoire was profiled, and TCRdb retains in-frame clones only, with some absent. Of tens of thousands of clones listed, less than 95% are singletons. The antigens for these receptors are not known. The material was unstimulated CD8+ T cells sorted from spleen or lymph node cells, obtained before intestinal transplant. The origin of the receptors is a human donor who received an intestinal transplant.

CDR3 region: CASSQGVFGSQHF. CDR3 DNA: TGTGCCAGCAGCCAGGGGGTGTTTGGGTCCCAGCATTTT. The V call is TRBV25-1, the J call TRBJ1-5; 7 bases match TRBD1. With 6 bases clipped from V and 11 bases from J, the junction kept 10 bases outside the gene matches. The CDR3 is 13 amino acids. Germline CDR1 MGHDK, CDR2 SYGVNS.

This clone has a handful of counts. The rearrangement links TRBV2 to TRBJ1-4; D unclear. The germline gives CDR1 SNHLY, CDR2 FYNNEI. The CDR3 contains 11 residues. Deletions cut 7 bases from V and 8 bases from J, with 8 bases between. As DNA, the CDR3 is TGTGCCAGCAACACATACGAAAAACTGTTTTTT. Translating it yields CASNTYEKLFF.

The chain carries TRBV11-2 and TRBJ2-2; 8 bases match TRBD1. Trimming took 11 bases from V and 6 from J; bases not matched to a gene: 5. CDR1 and CDR2 from the germline V gene are SGHAT and FQNNGV. The CDR3 has 12 amino acids. The CDR3 loop reads CAGRTGSGELFF. CDR3 in DNA: TGTGCCGGGAGGACAGGGTCCGGGGAGCTGTTTTTT.

The CDR3 reads CASSLSAAGNTIYF. In DNA form, the CDR3 reads TGTGCCAGCAGCTTATCCGCGGCGGGAAACACCATATATTTT. J is TRBJ1-3 and V is TRBV13; D is unclear. CDR1 and CDR2 from the germline V gene are PRHDT and FYEKMQ (reference sequence). The CDR3 is made up of 14 amino acids. Trimming left V 2 bases short and J 4 bases short, with 9 bases between.

The chain is built from TRBV9 and TRBJ2-3; TRBD2 might be the D (6 bases). CDR1 SGDLS and CDR2 YYNGEE come from the germline V gene. The CDR3 runs 15 residues. Trimming shortened V by 3 bases and J by 2 bases, and 13 bases separated the two germline ends. The CDR3 protein is CASSDFGGTTDTQYF. In DNA form, the CDR3 reads TGTGCCAGCAGCGACTTCGGAGGGACCACAGATACGCAGTATTTT.

This clone appeared a single time. V and J are TRBV6-6 and TRBJ2-2; 10 nucleotides agree with TRBD2. CDR1 and CDR2 from the germline V gene are MNHNY and SVGAGI (reference sequence). The CDR3 totals 13 residues. V shed 11 bases and J 5 bases; nucleotides not matched to a gene: 5. CDR3: CAGSGGGTGELFF. CDR3 DNA: TGTGCCGGGAGCGGGGGGGGGACCGGGGAGCTGTTTTTT.

This clone occurred once. This chain joins TRBV27 and TRBJ2-1, with 10 positions matching TRBD1. The V and J ends lost 4 bases and 5 bases, in that order; junction bases with no gene match: 14. From germline, CDR1 is MNHEY and CDR2 SMNVEV (reference sequence). The CDR3 has 18 residues. Written as DNA, the CDR3 is TGTGCCAGCAGTTCGGAGGAGACCGGGACAGGGGCTGACAATGAGCAGTTCTTC. Translated: CASSSEETGTGADNEQFF.

The chain combines TRBV4-1 with TRBJ1-1; 7 nucleotides match TRBD1. The CDR3 loop spans 16 amino acids. With 4 bases clipped from V and 1 base from J, the junction kept 9 bases outside the gene matches. Germline V lookup: CDR1 MGHRA, CDR2 YSYEKL. The CDR3 here is CASSPQGLDGNTEAFF. In DNA, the CDR3 is TGCGCCAGCAGCCCACAGGGGTTGGATGGGAACACTGAAGCTTTCTTT.

The genes are TRBV4-2 and TRBJ1-1; 7 nucleotides line up with TRBD1. Germline trimming cut 3 bases from V and 0 bases from J; bases unmatched to any gene: 10. The CDR3 loop spans 17 amino acids. CDR1 LGHNA and CDR2 YNFKEQ come from the germline V gene. The chain's CDR3 is CASSQALGGGMNTEAFF. The CDR3 DNA reads TGTGCCAGCAGCCAGGCACTAGGGGGCGGGATGAACACTGAAGCTTTCTTT.

The genes are TRBV7-6 and TRBJ2-7, with D maybe TRBD2 (5 bases). Germline V gives CDR1 SGHVS, CDR2 FNYEAQ. This CDR3 has 12 amino acids. V dropped 0 bases and J dropped 7 bases, with 7 bases sitting between them. The CDR3 loop reads CASSLASGEQYF. The CDR3 DNA follows: TGTGCCAGCAGCTTAGCTTCGGGGGAGCAGTACTTC.

The DNA for the CDR3 is TGTGCCAGCAGACGGCAGGGCCCGTACAATGAGCAGTTCTTC. Translated, it gives CASRRQGPYNEQFF. The rearrangement uses TRBV6-5 and TRBJ2-1, with D possibly TRBD1 on 5 matching bases. The CDR3 is 14 amino acids. V shed 6 bases and J shed 4 bases, with 13 bases lying between them. Per germline, CDR1 MNHEY and CDR2 SVGAGI.

The V gene is TRBV11-2, the J gene TRBJ2-5; 8 bases are a match to TRBD1. Germline V CDR1 and CDR2: SGHAT, FQNNGV. The CDR3 spans 14 residues. J gave up 4 bases and V 4 bases, and 5 bases lay outside the gene matches. The DNA of the CDR3 is TGTGCCAGCAGCTCCCGACAGGGGATAGAGACCCAGTACTTC. Residues: CASSSRQGIETQYF.

Worth noting for this clone: One end of the junction varies from germline; a read error may be responsible. The V call is TRBV2, the J call TRBJ1-2, with D perhaps matching TRBD1 (6 bases). The CDR3 length is 10 residues. Germline CDR1 reads SNHLY; CDR2 reads FYNNEI. The CDR3 protein is CASLRGGLLF. CDR3 nucleotide sequence: TGTGCCAGCCTGAGGGGGGGCCTTCTCTTC.

The chain is built from TRBV9 and TRBJ2-3, with D unclear. This CDR3 is 14 amino acids long. CDR1 and CDR2 from the germline V gene are SGDLS and YYNGEE. V gave up 0 bases and J gave up 2 bases, with 7 bases separating them. CDR3 in amino acids: CASSVEQTTDTQYF. The CDR3 DNA follows: TGTGCCAGCAGCGTAGAGCAAACCACAGATACGCAGTATTTT.

The chain uses TRBV2 and TRBJ2-5, with a possible D match to TRBD1 (6 bases). Germline assignment: CDR1 SNHLY and CDR2 FYNNEI. The CDR3 consists of 16 residues. Trimming took off 7 bases at V and 5 bases at J, with 23 bases between the two ends. In DNA, the CDR3 is TGTGCCAGCAAGAGGGGCTACAGGGTCGGTGGGGAGACCCAGTACTTC. It encodes CASKRGYRVGGETQYF.

The rearrangement links TRBV6-5 to TRBJ1-2, with D maybe TRBD1 (6 bases). The CDR3 runs to 15 residues. V lost 0 bases, J lost 7 bases, and 15 bases lay in between. From germline, CDR1 is MNHEY and CDR2 SVGAGI. The CDR3 DNA follows: TGTGCCAGCAGTTACTCCGGCAGGGGAGATGGTGGCTACACCTTC. Its translation: CASSYSGRGDGGYTF.

This chain connects TRBV6-6 to TRBJ2-7; TRBD2 matches 7 bases. J gave up 5 bases and V 5 bases, and 12 bases lay outside the gene matches. This CDR3 has 15 residues. In germline, CDR1 is MNHNY, CDR2 SVGAGI (reference sequence). In DNA form, the CDR3 reads TGTGCCAGCAGTGCTCCCGGGACTAATGGAGACGAGCAGTACTTC. As protein: CASSAPGTNGDEQYF.

The chain combines TRBV7-6 with TRBJ1-3; D gene ambiguous. Germline values: CDR1 SGHVS, CDR2 FNYEAQ. The ends were cut back, 5 bases at V and 0 bases at J, with 11 bases in the middle. The CDR3 length is 15 residues. The CDR3 DNA is TGTGCCAGCAGCAAAGGACTGAGCTCTGGAAACACCATATATTTT. This gives the protein CASSKGLSSGNTIYF.

The gene calls are TRBV27 and TRBJ1-2; TRBD1 aligns across 7 bases. The CDR3 runs 15 residues. Germline CDR1 is MNHEY and CDR2 is SMNVEV (reference sequence). V gave up 6 bases and J gave up 2 bases; unmatched junction bases: 9. The CDR3 sequence: CASSNTGAPNYGYTF. In nucleotides, the CDR3 is TGTGCCAGCAGCAACACAGGGGCGCCCAACTATGGCTACACCTTC.

V usage is TRBV9 and J usage is TRBJ1-1; D might be TRBD1 (6 bases). Germline V CDR1 and CDR2: SGDLS, YYNGEE. The ends were cut back, 5 bases at V and 7 bases at J, with 12 bases in the middle. CDR3 length equals 12 residues. The CDR3 here is CASSDTGLEAFF. CDR3 nucleotides: TGTGCCAGCAGTGATACAGGGCTTGAAGCTTTCTTT.